Each of the 5 T cell receptor beta chains below was sequenced from the same sample in a study of cytomegalovirus exposure and HLA in healthy donors. The PCR made use of 60 Vbeta and 13 Jbeta primers. Produced via immunoSEQ multiplex PCR; TCRdb's table is partial and in-frame only. The table lists around 100,000 clones, over 60% of them singletons, with about 2.2% in the top ten. What was sequenced was PBMCs. The receptors shown here come from a woman aged 30 to 39 in good health and CMV-seronegative.

The chain links TRBV4-1 to TRBJ2-1; 7 positions agree with TRBD2. Germline lookup yields CDR1 MGHRA and CDR2 YSYEKL. The CDR3 contains 15 residues. J lost 0 bases, V lost 1 base, and 0 bases had no gene match. Written as DNA, the CDR3 is TGCGCCAGCAGCCAAGGCGGGAGCTCCTACAATGAGCAGTTCTTC. It codes for CASSQGGSSYNEQFF.

The CDR3 bases are TGTGCCATCACCATGGGACAGGGCGGCGGAAACACCATATATTTT. Encoded protein: CAITMGQGGGNTIYF. V usage is TRBV10-3 and J usage is TRBJ1-3, with 9 bases lining up with TRBD1. After removal of 7 bases from V and 4 bases from J, the junction contained 8 bases not matched to a gene. CDR1 is ENHRY and CDR2 is SYGVKD in the germline V gene. This CDR3 comprises 15 residues.

The gene calls are TRBV28 and TRBJ2-2, with TRBD2 as a possible D gene (7 bases). V was cut by 7 bases and J by 2 bases, with 26 bases left in between. The CDR3 length is 19 residues. Germline lookup yields CDR1 MDHEN and CDR2 SYDVKM. Here the CDR3 reads CASTRSKGGAFSNTGELFF. As DNA, the CDR3 is TGTGCCAGCACCAGATCCAAGGGGGGGGCATTCAGCAACACCGGGGAGCTGTTTTTT. Variable domain in full (rest from reference TRBV28 and TRBJ2-2): DVKVTQSSRYLVKRTGEKVFLECVQDMDHENMFWYRQDPGLGLRLIYFSYDVKMKEKGDIPEGYSVSREKKERFSLILESASTNQTSMYLCASTRSKGGAFSNTGELFFGEGSRLTVL.

The chain couples TRBV29-1 to TRBJ2-7, with D tentatively TRBD2 (7 bases). The germline V gene encodes CDR1 SQVTM and CDR2 ANQGSEA. There are 13 residues in the CDR3. The V end lost 7 bases, the J end lost 4 bases, and 17 bases lay between the germline ends. The CDR3 protein is CSAGGGERYEQYF. The CDR3 DNA reads TGCAGCGCCGGAGGGGGGGAGCGGTACGAGCAGTACTTC.

This clone was counted between two and nine times. The V gene is TRBV29-1, the J gene TRBJ2-7; TRBD2 matches 11 bases. CDR3 length: 14 amino acids. V dropped 3 bases and J dropped 6; count of bases not matched to a gene: 7. CDR1 is SQVTM, CDR2 ANQGSEA, per germline. CDR3 in DNA: TGCAGCGTTGACGGGACTAGCGGTTTCTCCGAGCAGTACTTC. It encodes CSVDGTSGFSEQYF.